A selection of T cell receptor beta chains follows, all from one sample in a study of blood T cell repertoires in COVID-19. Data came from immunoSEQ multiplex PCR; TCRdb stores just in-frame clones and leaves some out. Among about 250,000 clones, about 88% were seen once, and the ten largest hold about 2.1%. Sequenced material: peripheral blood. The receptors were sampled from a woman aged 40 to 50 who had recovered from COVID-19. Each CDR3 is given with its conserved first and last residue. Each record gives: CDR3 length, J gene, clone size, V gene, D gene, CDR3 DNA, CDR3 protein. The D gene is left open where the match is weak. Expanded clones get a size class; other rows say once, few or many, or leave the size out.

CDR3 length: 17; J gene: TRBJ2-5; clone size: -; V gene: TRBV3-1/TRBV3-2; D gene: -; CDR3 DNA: TGTGCCAGCAGCCAAGAATTAGTGCGGACTAAGCAAGAGACCCAGTACTTC; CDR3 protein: CASSQELVRTKQETQYF
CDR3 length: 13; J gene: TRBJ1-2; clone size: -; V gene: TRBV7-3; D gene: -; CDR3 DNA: TGTGCCAGCAGCTTAAAAATCGGTAGTGGCTACACCTTC; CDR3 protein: CASSLKIGSGYTF
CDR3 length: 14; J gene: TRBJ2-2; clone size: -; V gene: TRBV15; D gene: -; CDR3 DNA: TGTGCCACCAGCAGCGGGGGATTCACCGGGGAGCTGTTTTTT; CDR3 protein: CATSSGGFTGELFF
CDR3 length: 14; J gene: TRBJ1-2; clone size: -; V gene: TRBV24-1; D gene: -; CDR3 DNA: TGTGCCACCAGTGATTTGTGGCGGAACTATGGCTACACCTTC; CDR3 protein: CATSDLWRNYGYTF
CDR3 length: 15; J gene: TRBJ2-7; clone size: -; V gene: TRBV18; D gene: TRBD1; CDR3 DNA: TGTGCCAGCTCACCAACGACAGGGGCAGGCTACGAGCAGTACTTC; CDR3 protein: CASSPTTGAGYEQYF
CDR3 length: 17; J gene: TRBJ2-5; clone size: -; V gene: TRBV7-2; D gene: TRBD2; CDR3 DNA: TGTGCCAGCAGCTTAGCGATTGTTAGCGGGGGGCAAGAGACCCAGTACTTC; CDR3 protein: CASSLAIVSGGQETQYF
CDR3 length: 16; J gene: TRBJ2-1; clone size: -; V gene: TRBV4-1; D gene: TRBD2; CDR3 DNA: TGCGCCAGCAGCCTTTCCGGGACTAGCTCCTACAATGAGCAGTTCTTC; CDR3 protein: CASSLSGTSSYNEQFF
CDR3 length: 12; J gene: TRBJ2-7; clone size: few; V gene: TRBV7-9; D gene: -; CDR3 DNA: TGTGCCAGCAGTCGACAGAACTACGAGCAGTACTTC; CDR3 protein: CASSRQNYEQYF
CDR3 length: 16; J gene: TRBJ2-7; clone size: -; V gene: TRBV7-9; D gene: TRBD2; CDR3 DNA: TGTGCCAGCAGCTTAGGTCCTAGCGGGAGTTCCTACGAGCAGTACTTC; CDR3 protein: CASSLGPSGSSYEQYF
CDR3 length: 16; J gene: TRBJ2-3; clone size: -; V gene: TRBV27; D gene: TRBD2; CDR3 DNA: TGTGCCAGCAGTTTATCCGTGACTAGCGGGGGGGCCCGCGTATATTTT; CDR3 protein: CASSLSVTSGGARVYF
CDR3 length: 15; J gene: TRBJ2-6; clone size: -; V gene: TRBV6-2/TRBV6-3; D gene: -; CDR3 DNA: TGTGCCAGCAGTTACACAGGGTCTGGGGCCAACGTCCTGACTTTC; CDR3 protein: CASSYTGSGANVLTF
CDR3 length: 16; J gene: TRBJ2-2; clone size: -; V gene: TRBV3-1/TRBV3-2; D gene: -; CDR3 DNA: TGTGCCAGCAGCCAAGGTGGGCGAGTGGGTCCCGGGGAGCTGTTTTTT; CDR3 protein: CASSQGGRVGPGELFF
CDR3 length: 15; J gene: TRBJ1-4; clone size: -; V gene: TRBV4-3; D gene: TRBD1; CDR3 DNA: TGCGCCAGCAGCCGACAGGGGGGTTATAATGAAAAACTGTTTTTT; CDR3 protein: CASSRQGGYNEKLFF
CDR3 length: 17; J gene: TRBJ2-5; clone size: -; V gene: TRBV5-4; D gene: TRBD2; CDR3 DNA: TGTGCCAGCAGCTTGGAAGGGGGACTAGCGGGACAAGAGACCCAGTACTTC; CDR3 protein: CASSLEGGLAGQETQYF
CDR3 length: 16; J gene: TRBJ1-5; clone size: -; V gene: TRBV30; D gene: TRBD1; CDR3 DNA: TGTGCCTTCCGGGACAGGGCCCCCACCCTGAATCAGCCCCAGCATTTT; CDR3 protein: CAFRDRAPTLNQPQHF
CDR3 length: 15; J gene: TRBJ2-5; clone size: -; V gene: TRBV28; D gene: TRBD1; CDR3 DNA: TGTGCCAGCAGCCCCCAAAGACAGGGCTGGAAGACCCAGTACTTC; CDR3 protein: CASSPQRQGWKTQYF